The 29 T cell receptor beta chains in this list originate from one sample, sequenced in a study of T cell repertoires in cytomegalovirus infection. MiXCR, run by TCRdb on the reads, gives a single entry per CDR3 protein. The data contain approximately 730,000 distinct CDR3 sequences, approximately 32% of them singletons. Antigens for these TCRs are unknown. The source material was cultured CD8+ T cells from PBMCs, sampled from culture after CMV antigen stimulation. The receptors shown here come from a human donor in good health (CMV status not recorded). Some clones in this sample may be carry-over from other donors' samples.

This chain joins TRBV12-3 or TRBV12-4 and TRBJ2-5; TRBD1 matches at 7 bases. The CDR3 covers 14 residues. V dropped 7 bases and J dropped 0; count of bases not matched to a gene: 5. DNA for the CDR3: TGTGCCAGCAAACAGGGGATCTACCAAGAGACCCAGTACTTC. Translating gives CASKQGIYQETQYF.

This chain uses TRBV12-3 or TRBV12-4 with TRBJ2-1, with TRBD2 identical over 14 bases. Germline trimming cut 8 bases from V and 4 bases from J; bases unmatched to any gene: 7. The CDR3 loop spans 16 amino acids. In DNA, the CDR3 is TGTGCCAGCGGACTAGCGGGGGGTCCCTATTACAATGAGCAGTTCTTC. Encoded protein: CASGLAGGPYYNEQFF.

This clonotype was detected many times. This chain joins TRBV7-9 and TRBJ2-1, with D uncertain. The CDR3 contains 15 residues. V dropped 1 base and J dropped 2 bases, with 9 bases sitting between them. Germline V gene sequence: CDR1 SEHNR, CDR2 FQNEAQ (reference sequence). The CDR3 coding sequence is TGTGCCAGCAGCTTAGGAGAGGCTACCTACAATGAGCAGTTCTTC. Protein product: CASSLGEATYNEQFF.

A few counts support this clonotype. The rearrangement uses TRBV10-3 and TRBJ1-3; D not resolved. V dropped 8 bases and J dropped 5 bases, with 4 bases sitting between them. The CDR3 length is 10 residues. Germline V lookup: CDR1 ENHRY, CDR2 SYGVKD. CDR3 coding DNA: TGTGCCATCGGACGAAACACCATATATTTT. This translates into CAIGRNTIYF.

This clonotype has just one count. Mismatch with germline at one junction end may stem from a read error. The chain links TRBV4-1 to TRBJ1-3; 12 bases fit TRBD1. Germline V gene data show CDR1 as MGHRA and CDR2 as YSYEKL. The CDR3 totals 16 residues. In nucleotides, the CDR3 is TGCCCCAGCAGCCAAGGGGACAGGGGGCTTCAAAACACCATATATTTT. Encoded protein: CPSSQGDRGLQNTIYF.

The V call is TRBV19, the J call TRBJ2-7; 8 bases line up with TRBD2. The CDR3 runs to 13 residues. With V trimmed by 7 bases and J by 2 bases, 4 bases remained unmatched. The germline gives CDR1 LNHDA, CDR2 SQIVND (reference sequence). CDR3 in amino acids: CASKGLDTYEQYF. CDR3 nucleotide sequence: TGTGCCAGTAAGGGACTAGATACCTACGAGCAGTACTTC.

The rearrangement uses TRBV6-5 and TRBJ2-1; D unclear. Trimming removed 2 bases from V and 8 bases from J, with 25 bases in between. The CDR3 extends over 18 amino acids. Germline CDR1 is MNHEY and CDR2 is SVGAGI. The CDR3 here is CASSYADWGLVPGDEQFF. In DNA form, the CDR3 reads TGTGCCAGCAGTTACGCTGACTGGGGATTGGTACCCGGCGATGAGCAGTTCTTC.

This clonotype occurred a few times. V usage is TRBV4-1 and J usage is TRBJ1-4; TRBD1 might be the D (6 bases). The germline V gene encodes CDR1 MGHRA and CDR2 YSYEKL. Trimming cost V 3 bases and J 2 bases, with 16 bases left between them. The CDR3 contains 17 residues. CDR3 sequence (DNA): TGCGCCAGCAGCCAGCACACAGGGCCCGCCACTAATGAAAAACTGTTTTTT. It yields the protein CASSQHTGPATNEKLFF.

The chain couples TRBV5-6 to TRBJ1-3; TRBD1 is a possible D gene (6 bases). Trimming took 4 bases from V and 0 from J, leaving 14 bases between them. CDR1 and CDR2 (germline): SGHDT, YYEEEE. There are 16 residues in the CDR3. The CDR3 loop is CASSALGGASGNTIYF. DNA for the CDR3: TGTGCCAGCAGCGCCCTGGGGGGGGCCTCTGGAAACACCATATATTTT.

DNA of the CDR3: TGTGCCAGCAGCTCCCAAAAGGGACTAGCGGGGACCCTGAACACCGGGGAGCTGTTTTTT. Translating it yields CASSSQKGLAGTLNTGELFF. The genes are TRBV13 and TRBJ2-2; 13 nucleotides line up with TRBD2. The germline V gene has CDR1 PRHDT and CDR2 FYEKMQ (reference sequence). V gave up 4 bases and J gave up 1 base; unmatched junction bases: 12. The CDR3 spans 20 residues.

This clonotype turned up a few times. CDR3 coding DNA: TGTGCCAGCAGTTTAACAAGGACAGGGGTGACAGATACGCAGTATTTT. Its protein is CASSLTRTGVTDTQYF. The J gene is TRBJ2-3, the V gene TRBV27; 9 bases are shared with TRBD1. V shed 2 bases and J 3 bases; nucleotides not matched to a gene: 6. In germline, CDR1 is MNHEY, CDR2 SMNVEV (reference sequence). The CDR3 contains 16 residues.

This clonotype was seen only a few times. The genes are TRBV12-3 or TRBV12-4 and TRBJ1-6, with a tentative D call TRBD1 (5 bases). The V and J ends lost 7 bases and 10 bases respectively, with 17 bases between them. The CDR3 sequence is 14 residues long. CDR3 nucleotides: TGTGCCAGCACTGAAGGGGTGGACGAATCACCCCTCCACTTT. It codes for CASTEGVDESPLHF.

This clonotype was recorded a few times. The rearrangement uses TRBV4-1 and TRBJ1-6, with D possibly TRBD1 on 5 matching bases. The CDR3 covers 14 residues. V lost 7 bases and J 7 bases, leaving 14 bases between the germline ends. Germline loops: CDR1 MGHRA, CDR2 YSYEKL. CDR3 coding DNA: TGCGCCAGCAACCTTGACGGGGGAAATTCACCCCTCCACTTT. Translating gives CASNLDGGNSPLHF.

The chain combines TRBV25-1 with TRBJ1-1; tentatively, D is TRBD1 (5 bases). The CDR3 loop spans 14 amino acids. Germline V gene sequence: CDR1 MGHDK, CDR2 SYGVNS. V was pared by 0 bases and J by 3 bases, with 8 bases between. The CDR3 is CASSEYGTDTEAFF. Written as DNA, the CDR3 is TGTGCCAGCAGTGAATATGGGACGGACACTGAAGCTTTCTTT. Based on the CDR3 plus reference TRBV25-1 and TRBJ1-1, the full variable domain is EADIYQTPRYLVIGTGKKITLECSQTMGHDKMYWYQQDPGMELHLIHYSYGVNSTEKGDLSSESTVSRIRTEHFPLTLESARPSHTSQYLCASSEYGTDTEAFFGQGTRLTVV.

The rearrangement links TRBV10-2 to TRBJ1-5; D perhaps matches TRBD1 (6 bases). The CDR3 has 13 amino acids. V lost 2 bases and J 6 bases, leaving 8 bases between the germline ends. Per germline, CDR1 WSHSY and CDR2 SAAADI. For the CDR3, the DNA is TGCGCCAGCAGTGAGGGGACATTTCAGCCCCAGCATTTT. This codes for CASSEGTFQPQHF.

This clonotype was seen ten or more times. The chain recombines TRBV2 with TRBJ1-5, with no clear D. This CDR3 has 15 amino acids. The germline V gene has CDR1 SNHLY and CDR2 FYNNEI. Trimming cost V 3 bases and J 0 bases, with 9 bases left between them. CDR3 nucleotide sequence: TGTGCCAGCAGTGATACTGGCCCTAGCAATCAGCCCCAGCATTTT. The encoded protein is CASSDTGPSNQPQHF.

This clonotype was picked up a small number of times. The CDR3: CASSLGLGYGQPQHF. Here the CDR3 DNA reads TGTGCCAGCAGTTTGGGCTTGGGGTACGGTCAGCCCCAGCATTTT. The V call is TRBV12-3 or TRBV12-4, the J call TRBJ1-5; no clear D gene. V was clipped by 3 bases and J by 6 bases, with 15 bases between them. This CDR3 region has 15 residues.

This clonotype has more than one count but fewer than ten. This chain joins TRBV24-1 and TRBJ2-2; a possible D gene is TRBD1 (6 bases). V was shortened by 0 bases and J by 6 bases, with 13 bases between the two germline ends. The CDR3 sequence is 16 residues long. The V gene's germline CDR1 is KGHDR and CDR2 SFDVKD. The CDR3 sequence: CATSDLRTGLAGELFF. DNA of the CDR3: TGTGCCACCAGTGATTTGCGAACAGGGTTGGCCGGGGAGCTGTTTTTT.

This clonotype was detected many times. The CDR3 DNA sequence: TGTGCCAGCAGGGAATATGTGGTCGAAGACAGTGAGCAGTTCTTC. It translates to CASREYVVEDSEQFF. The rearrangement joins TRBV7-6 to TRBJ2-1; weak D call: TRBD1 (5 bases). CDR1 SGHVS and CDR2 FNYEAQ come from the germline V gene. This CDR3 contains 15 residues. The V and J ends lost 6 bases and 9 bases respectively, with 21 bases between them.

This rearrangement joins TRBV9 to TRBJ2-3; TRBD1 agrees at 8 bases. Trimming cost V 0 bases and J 1 base; bases outside gene matches: 1. This CDR3 is 15 amino acids long. CDR1 is SGDLS, CDR2 YYNGEE, per germline. CDR3 protein: CASSVETGGTDTQYF. CDR3 coding DNA: TGTGCCAGCAGCGTAGAGACAGGGGGCACAGATACGCAGTATTTT.

This clonotype was seen a few times. V is TRBV7-2 and J is TRBJ2-1; 7 bases agree with TRBD2. Trimming took 5 bases from V and 7 from J; bases not matched to a gene: 14. Germline-derived CDR1 and CDR2 are SGHTA and FQGNSA. This CDR3 contains 16 residues. The DNA for the CDR3 is TGTGCCAGCAGCCAAGGACTAGAATTAAGGGTGAATGAGCAGTTCTTC. Its translation is CASSQGLELRVNEQFF.

This clonotype was found a few times. The chain couples TRBV5-8 to TRBJ2-1; D is perhaps TRBD2 (7 bases). Between the trimmed V and J ends, which lost 3 bases and 3 bases, there was a span of 19 bases. CDR1 and CDR2 (germline): SGHTS, YDEGEE. The CDR3 loop spans 17 amino acids. The CDR3 spells CASSYRGAGSIYNEQFF. The CDR3, as DNA: TGTGCCAGCAGCTACCGGGGGGCGGGGAGCATCTACAATGAGCAGTTCTTC.

The chain uses TRBV19 and TRBJ1-6, with 7 bases that match TRBD1. Looked up from germline, CDR1 is LNHDA and CDR2 is SQIVND (reference sequence). The CDR3 consists of 15 residues. J gave up 10 bases and V 8 bases, and 14 bases lay outside the gene matches. The CDR3 region is CASVQGPTPSSPLHF. The CDR3 DNA reads as TGTGCCAGTGTACAGGGGCCGACCCCGTCCTCACCCCTCCACTTT.

This clonotype has just a few counts. V is TRBV12-3 or TRBV12-4 and J is TRBJ1-5; 7 bases map to TRBD1. Trimming removed 5 bases from V and 7 bases from J; junction bases left unmatched: 8. The CDR3 sequence is 14 residues long. The CDR3 nucleotides are TGTGCCAGCAGTCATCGACAGGGTGTCCAGCCCCAGCATTTT. It translates to CASSHRQGVQPQHF.

The chain's CDR3 is CASSLGEVYNEQFF. The DNA of the CDR3 is TGCGCCAGCAGCTTAGGAGAGGTGTACAATGAGCAGTTCTTC. V gene TRBV5-1 combines with J gene TRBJ2-1; D is unresolved. CDR1 is SGHRS, CDR2 YFSETQ, per germline. Trimming shortened V by 2 bases and J by 4 bases, and 10 bases separated the two germline ends. The CDR3 spans 14 residues.

V and J are TRBV6-2 or TRBV6-3 and TRBJ2-2; D is uncertain. The CDR3 is 14 residues long. Trimming left V 6 bases short and J 4 bases short, with 12 bases between. Germline-derived CDR1 and CDR2 are MNHEY and SVGEGT. The CDR3: CASSWAGSTGELFF. The CDR3 DNA sequence: TGTGCCAGCAGCTGGGCAGGATCCACCGGGGAGCTGTTTTTT.

This clonotype was picked up many times. The rearrangement links TRBV4-3 to TRBJ1-4; a weak D match, TRBD1 (6 bases). Trimming left V 2 bases short and J 2 bases short, with 9 bases between. The V gene's germline CDR1 is LGHNA and CDR2 YSLEER. CDR3 length equals 15 residues. Here the CDR3 reads CASSQQDRTNEKLFF. The DNA for the CDR3 is TGCGCCAGCAGCCAACAAGACAGGACTAATGAAAAACTGTTTTTT.

V usage is TRBV2 and J usage is TRBJ2-7; TRBD2 matches 12 bases. Trimming cost V 4 bases and J 6 bases; bases outside gene matches: 4. There are 14 residues in the CDR3. Per the germline V gene, CDR1 is SNHLY and CDR2 is FYNNEI. CDR3 region: CASSGPGLAGEQYV. For the CDR3, the DNA is TGTGCCAGCAGTGGACCGGGACTAGCGGGCGAGCAGTACGTC.

The chain uses TRBV12-3 or TRBV12-4 and TRBJ2-7, with D possibly TRBD2 on 5 matching bases. Trimming took off 4 bases at V and 7 bases at J, with 11 bases between the two ends. The CDR3 is 12 residues long. The CDR3 coding sequence is TGTGCCAGCAGTTCCGAAGGGAGAGAGCAGTACGTC. Translated, it gives CASSSEGREQYV.